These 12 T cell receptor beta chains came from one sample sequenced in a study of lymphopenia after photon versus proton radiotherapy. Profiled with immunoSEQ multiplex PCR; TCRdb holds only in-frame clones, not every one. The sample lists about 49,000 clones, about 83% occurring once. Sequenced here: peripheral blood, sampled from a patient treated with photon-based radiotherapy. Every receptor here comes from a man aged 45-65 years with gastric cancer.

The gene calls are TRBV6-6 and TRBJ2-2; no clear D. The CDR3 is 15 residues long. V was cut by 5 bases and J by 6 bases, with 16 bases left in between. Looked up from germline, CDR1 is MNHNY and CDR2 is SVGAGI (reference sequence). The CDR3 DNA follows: TGTGCCAGCAGTCCAGTTCGTGCAGAGGCCGGGGAGCTGTTTTTT. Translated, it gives CASSPVRAEAGELFF.

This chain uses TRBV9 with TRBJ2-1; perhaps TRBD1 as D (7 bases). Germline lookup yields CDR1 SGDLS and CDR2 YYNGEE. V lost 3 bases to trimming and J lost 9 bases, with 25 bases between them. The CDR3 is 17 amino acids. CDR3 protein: CASSGTGLVAGLGEQFF. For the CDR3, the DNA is TGTGCCAGCAGCGGGACAGGTCTCGTGGCGGGATTGGGTGAGCAGTTCTTC.

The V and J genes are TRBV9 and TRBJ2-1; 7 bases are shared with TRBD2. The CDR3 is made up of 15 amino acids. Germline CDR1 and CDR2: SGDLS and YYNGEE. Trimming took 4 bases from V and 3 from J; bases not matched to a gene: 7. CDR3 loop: CASSPLAEIYNEQFF. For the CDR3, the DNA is TGTGCCAGCAGCCCTCTAGCGGAAATCTACAATGAGCAGTTCTTC.

CDR3 residues: CAIWQSSYNEQFF. The DNA for the CDR3 is TGTGCCATATGGCAGAGCTCCTACAATGAGCAGTTCTTC. V and J are TRBV10-3 and TRBJ2-1, with D unclear. CDR3 size: 13 residues. V lost 9 bases, J lost 0 bases, and 9 bases lay in between. Germline values: CDR1 ENHRY, CDR2 SYGVKD.

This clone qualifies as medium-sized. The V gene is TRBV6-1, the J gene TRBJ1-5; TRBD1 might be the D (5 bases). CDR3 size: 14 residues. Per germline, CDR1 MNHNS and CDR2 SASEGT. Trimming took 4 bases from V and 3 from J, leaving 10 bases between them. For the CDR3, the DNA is TGTGCCAGCAGTGGAGGGGCCTACAATCAGCCCCAGCATTTT. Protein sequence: CASSGGAYNQPQHF.

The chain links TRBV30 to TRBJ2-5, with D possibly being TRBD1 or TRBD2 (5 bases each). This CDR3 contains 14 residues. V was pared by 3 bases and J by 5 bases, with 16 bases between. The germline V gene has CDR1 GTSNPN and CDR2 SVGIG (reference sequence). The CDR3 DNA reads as TGTGCCTGGAGCCTAGGTTTGGGGGAGGAGACCCAGTACTTC. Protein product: CAWSLGLGEETQYF.

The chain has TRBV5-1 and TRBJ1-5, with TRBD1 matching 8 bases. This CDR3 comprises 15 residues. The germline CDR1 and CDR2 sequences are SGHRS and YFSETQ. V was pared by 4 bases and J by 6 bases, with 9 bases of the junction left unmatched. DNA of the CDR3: TGCGCCAGCAGCGCATCAGGGGGCTTAAGTCAGCCCCAGCATTTT. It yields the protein CASSASGGLSQPQHF.

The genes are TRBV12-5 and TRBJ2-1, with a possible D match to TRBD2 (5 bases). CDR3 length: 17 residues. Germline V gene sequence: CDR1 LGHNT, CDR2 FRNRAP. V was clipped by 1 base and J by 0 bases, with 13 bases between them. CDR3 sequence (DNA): TGTGCTAGTGGTTTGGCTAGAAGCGGTTCCTCCTACAATGAGCAGTTCTTC. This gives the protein CASGLARSGSSYNEQFF.

The CDR3 bases are TGCGCCAGCAGCTTGACACTGGGACAGAAGTACAATTCACCCCTCCACTTT. It specifies CASSLTLGQKYNSPLHF. The genes are TRBV5-1 and TRBJ1-6; TRBD1 matches at 7 bases. V lost 1 base and J lost 7; bases outside the gene matches: 11. CDR3 size: 17 residues. Per the germline V gene, CDR1 is SGHRS and CDR2 is YFSETQ.

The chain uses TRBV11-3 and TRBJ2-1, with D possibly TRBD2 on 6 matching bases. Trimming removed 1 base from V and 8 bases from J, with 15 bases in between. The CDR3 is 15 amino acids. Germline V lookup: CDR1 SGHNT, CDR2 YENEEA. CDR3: CASSLGGGGGDEQFF. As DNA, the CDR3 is TGTGCCAGCAGCTTAGGGGGAGGTGGTGGAGATGAGCAGTTCTTC.

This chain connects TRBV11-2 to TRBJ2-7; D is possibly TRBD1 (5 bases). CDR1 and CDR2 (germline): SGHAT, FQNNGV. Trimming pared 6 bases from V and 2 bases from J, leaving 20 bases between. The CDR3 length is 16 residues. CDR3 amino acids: CASRPLQGFRTYEQYF. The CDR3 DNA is TGTGCCAGCAGGCCTCTTCAGGGATTCCGGACCTACGAGCAGTACTTC.

CDR3: CASSGLAGPNEQFF. The DNA for the CDR3 is TGTGCCAGCAGTGGACTAGCGGGACCCAATGAGCAGTTCTTC. This rearrangement joins TRBV2 to TRBJ2-1; 11 bases are shared with TRBD2. Germline V gives CDR1 SNHLY, CDR2 FYNNEI. CDR3 size: 14 residues. Losses at the gene ends were 4 bases for V and 6 bases for J; bases not matched to a gene: 2.